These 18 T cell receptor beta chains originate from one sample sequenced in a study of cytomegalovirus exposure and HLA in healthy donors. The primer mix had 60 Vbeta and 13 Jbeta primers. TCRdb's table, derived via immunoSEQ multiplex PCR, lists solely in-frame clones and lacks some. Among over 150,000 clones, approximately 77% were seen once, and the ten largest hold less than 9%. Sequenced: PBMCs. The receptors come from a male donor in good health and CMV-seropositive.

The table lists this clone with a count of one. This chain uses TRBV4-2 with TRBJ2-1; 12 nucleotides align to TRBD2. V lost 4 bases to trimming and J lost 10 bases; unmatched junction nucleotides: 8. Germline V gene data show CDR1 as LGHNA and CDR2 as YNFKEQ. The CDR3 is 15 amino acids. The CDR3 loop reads CASSPLAGGSREQFF. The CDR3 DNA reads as TGTGCCAGCAGCCCCCTAGCGGGGGGGTCGAGAGAGCAGTTCTTC.

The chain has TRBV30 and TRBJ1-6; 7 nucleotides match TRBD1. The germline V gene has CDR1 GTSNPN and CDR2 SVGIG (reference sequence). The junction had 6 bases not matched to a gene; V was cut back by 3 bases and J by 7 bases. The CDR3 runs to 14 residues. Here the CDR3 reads CAWSRGQANSPLHF. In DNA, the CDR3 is TGTGCCTGGAGCCGAGGACAGGCAAATTCACCCCTCCACTTT.

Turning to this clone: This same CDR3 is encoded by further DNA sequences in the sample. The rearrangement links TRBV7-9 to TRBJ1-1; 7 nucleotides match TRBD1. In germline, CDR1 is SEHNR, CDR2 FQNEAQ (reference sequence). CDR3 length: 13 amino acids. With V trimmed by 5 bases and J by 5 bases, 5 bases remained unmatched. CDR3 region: CASSSGTATEAFF. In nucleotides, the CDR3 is TGTGCCAGCAGCAGTGGGACAGCTACTGAAGCTTTCTTT.

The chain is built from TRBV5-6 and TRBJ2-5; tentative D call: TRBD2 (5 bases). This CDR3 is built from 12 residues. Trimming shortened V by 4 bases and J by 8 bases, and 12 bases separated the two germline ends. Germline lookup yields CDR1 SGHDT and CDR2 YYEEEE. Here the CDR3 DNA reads TGTGCCAGCAGCCCGAGCGGTGGAACCCAGTACTTC. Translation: CASSPSGGTQYF.

This chain's CDR3 is CASSDSGTGGSYEQYF. The DNA of the CDR3 is TGCGCCAGCAGCGACTCCGGGACAGGCGGTTCCTACGAGCAGTACTTC. The J gene is TRBJ2-7, the V gene TRBV5-1, with 8 nucleotides matching TRBD1. Germline trimming cut 4 bases from V and 1 base from J; bases unmatched to any gene: 10. The CDR3 loop spans 16 amino acids. Germline CDR1 SGHRS, CDR2 YFSETQ.

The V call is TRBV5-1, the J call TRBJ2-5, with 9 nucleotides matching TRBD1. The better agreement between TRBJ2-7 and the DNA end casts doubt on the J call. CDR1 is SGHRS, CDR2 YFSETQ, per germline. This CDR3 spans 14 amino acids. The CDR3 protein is CASSSTTGGYEQYF. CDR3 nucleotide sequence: TGCGCCAGCAGCTCAACGACAGGGGGCTACGAGCAGTACTTC.

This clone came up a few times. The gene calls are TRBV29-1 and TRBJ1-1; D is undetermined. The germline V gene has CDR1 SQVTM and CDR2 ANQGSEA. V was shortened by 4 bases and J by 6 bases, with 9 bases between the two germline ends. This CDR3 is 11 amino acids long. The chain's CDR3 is CSVVGSAEAFF. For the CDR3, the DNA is TGCAGCGTTGTCGGGAGCGCTGAAGCTTTCTTT.

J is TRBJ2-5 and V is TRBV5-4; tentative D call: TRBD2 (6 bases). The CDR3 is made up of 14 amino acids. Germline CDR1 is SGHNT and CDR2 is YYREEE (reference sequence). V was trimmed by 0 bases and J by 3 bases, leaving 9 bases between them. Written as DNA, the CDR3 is TGTGCCAGCAGCTTGGGCGGGGTTAAAGAGACCCAGTACTTC. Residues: CASSLGGVKETQYF.

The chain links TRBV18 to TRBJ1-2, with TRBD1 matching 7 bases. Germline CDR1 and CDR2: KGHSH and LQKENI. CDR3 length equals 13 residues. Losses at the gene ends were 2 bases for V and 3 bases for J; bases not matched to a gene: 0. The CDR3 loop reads CASSPGTDYGYTF. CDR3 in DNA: TGTGCCAGCTCACCAGGGACAGACTATGGCTACACCTTC.

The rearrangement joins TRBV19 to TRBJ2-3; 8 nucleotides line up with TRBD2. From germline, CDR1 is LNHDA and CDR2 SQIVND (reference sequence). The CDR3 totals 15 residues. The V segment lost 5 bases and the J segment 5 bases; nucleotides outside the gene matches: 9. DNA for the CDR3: TGTGCCAGTAGTTACCAGCGGGGGACAAGAGATACGCAGTATTTT. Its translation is CASSYQRGTRDTQYF.

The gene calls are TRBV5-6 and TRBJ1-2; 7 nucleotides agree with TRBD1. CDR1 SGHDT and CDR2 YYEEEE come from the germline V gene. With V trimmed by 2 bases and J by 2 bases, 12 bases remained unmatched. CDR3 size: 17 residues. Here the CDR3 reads CASSLFPRGQLNYGYTF. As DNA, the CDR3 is TGTGCCAGCAGCTTATTCCCAAGGGGACAGTTAAACTATGGCTACACCTTC.

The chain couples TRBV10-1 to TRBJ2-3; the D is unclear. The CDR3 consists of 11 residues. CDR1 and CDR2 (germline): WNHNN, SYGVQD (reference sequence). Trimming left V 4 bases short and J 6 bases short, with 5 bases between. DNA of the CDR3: TGCGCCAGCAGTGTTCGGGATACGCAGTATTTT. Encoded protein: CASSVRDTQYF.

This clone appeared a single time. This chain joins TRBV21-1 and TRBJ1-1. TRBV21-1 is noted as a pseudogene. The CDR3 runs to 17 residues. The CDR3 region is CASKGLLGVKVNTEAFF. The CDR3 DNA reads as TGTGCCAGCAAGGGACTTCTTGGGGTTAAAGTGAACACTGAAGCTTTCTTT.

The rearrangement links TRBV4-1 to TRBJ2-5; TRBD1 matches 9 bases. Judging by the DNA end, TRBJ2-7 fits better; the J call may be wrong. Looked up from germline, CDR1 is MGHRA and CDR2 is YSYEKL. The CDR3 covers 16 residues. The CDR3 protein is CASSQVVGQGIYEQYF. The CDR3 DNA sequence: TGCGCCAGCAGCCAGGTTGTTGGACAGGGGATCTACGAGCAGTACTTC.

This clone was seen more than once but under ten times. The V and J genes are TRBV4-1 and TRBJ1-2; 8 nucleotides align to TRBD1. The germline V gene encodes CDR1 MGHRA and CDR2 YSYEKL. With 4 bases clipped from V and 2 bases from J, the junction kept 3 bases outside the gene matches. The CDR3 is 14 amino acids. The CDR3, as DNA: TGCGCCAGCAGCCGGACAGGGTTAAACTATGGCTACACCTTC. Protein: CASSRTGLNYGYTF.

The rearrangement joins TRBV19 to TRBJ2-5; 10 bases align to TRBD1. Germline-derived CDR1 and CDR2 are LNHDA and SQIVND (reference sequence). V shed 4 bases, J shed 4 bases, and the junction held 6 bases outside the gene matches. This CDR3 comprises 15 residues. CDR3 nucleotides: TGTGCCAGTAGTACTGGGACAGGGGTAGGAGAGACCCAGTACTTC. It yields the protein CASSTGTGVGETQYF.

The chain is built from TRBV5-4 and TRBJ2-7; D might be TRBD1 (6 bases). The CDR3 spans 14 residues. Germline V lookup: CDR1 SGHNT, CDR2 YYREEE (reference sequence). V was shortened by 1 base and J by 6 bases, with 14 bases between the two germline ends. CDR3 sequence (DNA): TGTGCCAGCAGCTTGCCCGGGGACATAGGCGAGCAGTACTTC. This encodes CASSLPGDIGEQYF.

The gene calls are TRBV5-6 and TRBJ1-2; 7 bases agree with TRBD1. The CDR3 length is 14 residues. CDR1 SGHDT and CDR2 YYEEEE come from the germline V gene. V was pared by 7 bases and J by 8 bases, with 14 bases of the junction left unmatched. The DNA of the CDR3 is TGTGCCAGCGGCCGGGCAGGGGGTTATGAAGGCTACACCTTC. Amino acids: CASGRAGGYEGYTF.